This T cell receptor (beta chain) was recovered during a study of cytomegalovirus exposure and HLA in healthy donors. The trim removed 1 base at V and 1 base at J, leaving 7 bases unmatched. CDR3 length: 17 residues. CDR1 and CDR2 from the germline V gene are SGHVS and FNYEAQ. 60 Vbeta and 13 Jbeta primers were used in PCR. Sequenced by immunoSEQ multiplex PCR; TCRdb stores in-frame clones only, minus some. The table lists about 150,000 clones, about 75% of them singletons. Points from the study as a whole: Prior analysis indicated that the majority of TCR beta V segments exhibited productivity approximately 87% or approximately 30% of the time.

About this clone: Its antigen is undetermined.

The clonotype originates from a man in his late teens or twenties in good health and CMV-seronegative. J is TRBJ2-3 and V is TRBV7-6; 8 positions agree with TRBD2. Sequencing used PBMCs. This CDR3 is CASSLGLAGRGTDTQYF. CDR3 sequence (DNA): TGTGCCAGCAGCTTAGGGTTAGCGGGAAGGGGCACAGATACGCAGTATTTT.